This T cell receptor (beta chain) was identified in a study of cytomegalovirus exposure and HLA in healthy donors. Findings and caveats of the study: For presence/absence analyses, sequencing depth was assumed to be roughly uniform across donors.

60 Vbeta and 13 Jbeta primers were used in PCR. TCRdb's table, derived via immunoSEQ multiplex PCR, lists solely in-frame clones and lacks some. The sample includes over 200,000 clones, about 84% of them seen just once. Turning to this clone: The antigen remains undetermined.

The germline V gene has CDR1 SNHLY and CDR2 FYNNEI. This CDR3 is 13 amino acids long. Deletions cut 4 bases from V and 0 bases from J, with 4 bases between. The clonotype originates from a human donor in good health. The chain employs TRBV2 and TRBJ1-3, with D unresolved. Source material: PBMCs. The CDR3 region has the DNA TGTGCCAGCAGTGCCTACTCTGGAAACACCATATATTTT. Translated: CASSAYSGNTIYF.